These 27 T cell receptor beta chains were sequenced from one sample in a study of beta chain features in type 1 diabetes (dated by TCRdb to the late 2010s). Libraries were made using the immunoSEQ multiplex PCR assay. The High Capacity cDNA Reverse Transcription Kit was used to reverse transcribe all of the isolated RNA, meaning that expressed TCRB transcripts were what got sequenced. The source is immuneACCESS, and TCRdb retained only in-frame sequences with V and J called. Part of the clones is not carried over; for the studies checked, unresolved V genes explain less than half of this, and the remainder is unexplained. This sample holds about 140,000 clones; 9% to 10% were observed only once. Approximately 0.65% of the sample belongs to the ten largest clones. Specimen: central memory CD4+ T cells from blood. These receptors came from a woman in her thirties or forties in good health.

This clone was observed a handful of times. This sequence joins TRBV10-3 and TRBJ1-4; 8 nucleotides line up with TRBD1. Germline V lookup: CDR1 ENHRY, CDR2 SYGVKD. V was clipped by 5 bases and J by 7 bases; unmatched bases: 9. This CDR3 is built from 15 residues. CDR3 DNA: TGTGCCATCAGTACCACCCAGGGGGCTGGTGAAAAACTGTTTTTT. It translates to CAISTTQGAGEKLFF.

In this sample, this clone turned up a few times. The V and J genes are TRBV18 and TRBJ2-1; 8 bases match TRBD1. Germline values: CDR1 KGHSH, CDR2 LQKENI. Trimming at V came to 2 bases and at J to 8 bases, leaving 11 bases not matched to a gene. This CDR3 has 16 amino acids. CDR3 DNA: TGTGCCAGCTCACCATCGAACAGGGGGTCACAATATGAGCAGTTCTTC. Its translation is CASSPSNRGSQYEQFF.

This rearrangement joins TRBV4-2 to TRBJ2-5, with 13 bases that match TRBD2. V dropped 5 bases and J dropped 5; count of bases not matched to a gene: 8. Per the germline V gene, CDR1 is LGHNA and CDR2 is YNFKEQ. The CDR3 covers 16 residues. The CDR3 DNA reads TGTGCCAGCAGCAAAGGGACTAGCGGGGAATCGGAGACCCAGTACTTC. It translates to CASSKGTSGESETQYF.

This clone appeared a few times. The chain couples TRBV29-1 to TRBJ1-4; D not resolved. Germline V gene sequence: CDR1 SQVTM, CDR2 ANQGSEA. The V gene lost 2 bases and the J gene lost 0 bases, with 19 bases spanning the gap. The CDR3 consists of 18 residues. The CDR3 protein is CSVEFTSATGTTNEKLFF. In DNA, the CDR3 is TGCAGCGTTGAATTCACGAGCGCCACGGGAACAACTAATGAAAAACTGTTTTTT.

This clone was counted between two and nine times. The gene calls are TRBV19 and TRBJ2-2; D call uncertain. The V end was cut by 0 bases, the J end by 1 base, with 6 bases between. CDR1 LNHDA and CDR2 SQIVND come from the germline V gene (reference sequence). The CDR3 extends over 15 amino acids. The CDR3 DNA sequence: TGTGCCAGTAGTATAGAACTTCAGAACACCGGGGAGCTGTTTTTT. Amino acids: CASSIELQNTGELFF.

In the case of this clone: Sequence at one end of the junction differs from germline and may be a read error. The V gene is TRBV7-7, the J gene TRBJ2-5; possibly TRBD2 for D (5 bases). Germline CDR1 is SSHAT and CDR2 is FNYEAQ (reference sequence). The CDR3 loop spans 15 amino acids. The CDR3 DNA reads TGTGCTAGCAGCTCCGGACTTACCAGGACGGAGACCCAGTACTTC. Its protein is CASSSGLTRTETQYF.

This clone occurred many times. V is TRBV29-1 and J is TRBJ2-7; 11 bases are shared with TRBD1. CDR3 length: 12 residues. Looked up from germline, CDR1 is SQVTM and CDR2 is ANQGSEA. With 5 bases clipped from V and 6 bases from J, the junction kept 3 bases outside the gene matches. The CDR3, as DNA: TGCAGCGTTAGGACAGGGGGCGGCGAGCAGTACTTC. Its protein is CSVRTGGGEQYF.

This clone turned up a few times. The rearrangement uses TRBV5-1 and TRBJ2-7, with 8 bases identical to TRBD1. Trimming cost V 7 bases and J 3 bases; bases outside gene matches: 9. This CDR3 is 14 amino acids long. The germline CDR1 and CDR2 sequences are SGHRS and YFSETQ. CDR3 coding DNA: TGCGCCAGCGGACTCGGACAGGGAGGCTACGAGCAGTACTTC. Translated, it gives CASGLGQGGYEQYF.

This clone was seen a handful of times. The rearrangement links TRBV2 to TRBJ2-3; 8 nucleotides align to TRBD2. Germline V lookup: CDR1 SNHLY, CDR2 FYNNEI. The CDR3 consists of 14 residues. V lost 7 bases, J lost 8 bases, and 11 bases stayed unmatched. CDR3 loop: CASIKGTREVTQYF. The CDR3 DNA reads TGTGCCAGCATTAAAGGGACTAGAGAAGTTACGCAGTATTTT.

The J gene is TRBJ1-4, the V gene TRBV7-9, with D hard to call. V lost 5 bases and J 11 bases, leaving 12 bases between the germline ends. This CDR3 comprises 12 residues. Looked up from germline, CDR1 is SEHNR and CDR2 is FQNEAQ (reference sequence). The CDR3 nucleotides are TGTGCCAGCAGCCCAGAGCGGCGGAAACTGTTTTTT. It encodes CASSPERRKLFF.

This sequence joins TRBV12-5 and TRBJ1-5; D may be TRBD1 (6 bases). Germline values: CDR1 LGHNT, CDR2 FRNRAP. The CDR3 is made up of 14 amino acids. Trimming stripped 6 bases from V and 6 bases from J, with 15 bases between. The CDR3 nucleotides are TGTGCTAGTGGGCCGGGACAAATGGGTCAGCCCCAGCATTTT. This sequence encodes CASGPGQMGQPQHF.

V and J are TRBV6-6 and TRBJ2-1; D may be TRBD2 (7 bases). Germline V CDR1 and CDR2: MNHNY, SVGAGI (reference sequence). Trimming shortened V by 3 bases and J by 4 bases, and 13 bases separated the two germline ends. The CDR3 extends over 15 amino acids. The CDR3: CASSYPRGLYNEQFF. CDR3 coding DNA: TGTGCCAGCAGTTATCCGCGGGGGCTGTACAATGAGCAGTTCTTC.

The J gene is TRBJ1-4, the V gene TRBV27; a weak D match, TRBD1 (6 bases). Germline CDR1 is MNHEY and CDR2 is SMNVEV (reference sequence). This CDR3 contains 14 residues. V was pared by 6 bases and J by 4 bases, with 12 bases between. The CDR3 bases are TGTGCCAGCAGCCCCCGGGACATTAATGAAAAACTGTTTTTT. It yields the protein CASSPRDINEKLFF.

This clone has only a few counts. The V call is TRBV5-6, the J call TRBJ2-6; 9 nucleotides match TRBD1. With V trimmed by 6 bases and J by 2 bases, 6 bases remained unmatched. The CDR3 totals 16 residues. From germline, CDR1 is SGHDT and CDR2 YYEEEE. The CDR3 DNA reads TGTGCCAGCATCGGGACAGGGTTAACTGGGGCCAACGTCCTGACTTTC. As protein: CASIGTGLTGANVLTF.

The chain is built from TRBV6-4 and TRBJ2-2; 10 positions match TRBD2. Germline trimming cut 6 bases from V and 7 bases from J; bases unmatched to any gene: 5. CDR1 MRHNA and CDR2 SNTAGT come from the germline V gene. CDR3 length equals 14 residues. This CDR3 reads CASSELAGYGELFF. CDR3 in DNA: TGTGCCAGCAGCGAACTAGCGGGGTACGGGGAGCTGTTTTTT.

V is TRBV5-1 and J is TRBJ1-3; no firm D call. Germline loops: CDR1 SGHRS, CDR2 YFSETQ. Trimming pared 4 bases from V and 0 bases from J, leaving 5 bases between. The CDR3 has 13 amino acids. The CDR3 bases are TGCGCCAGCAGCCCAGACTCTGGAAACACCATATATTTT. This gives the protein CASSPDSGNTIYF. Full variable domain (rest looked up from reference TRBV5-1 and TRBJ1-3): KAGVTQTPRYLIKTRGQQVTLSCSPISGHRSVSWYQQTPGQGLQFLFEYFSETQRNKGNFPGRFSGRQFSNSRSEMNVSTLELGDSALYLCASSPDSGNTIYFGEGSWLTVV.

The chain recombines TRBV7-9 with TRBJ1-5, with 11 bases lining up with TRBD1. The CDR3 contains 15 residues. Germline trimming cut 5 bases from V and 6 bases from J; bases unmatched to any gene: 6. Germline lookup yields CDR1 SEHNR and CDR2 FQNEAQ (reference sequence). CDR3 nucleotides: TGTGCCAGCAGCCCCGGACAGGGGGCCAGTCAGCCCCAGCATTTT. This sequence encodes CASSPGQGASQPQHF.

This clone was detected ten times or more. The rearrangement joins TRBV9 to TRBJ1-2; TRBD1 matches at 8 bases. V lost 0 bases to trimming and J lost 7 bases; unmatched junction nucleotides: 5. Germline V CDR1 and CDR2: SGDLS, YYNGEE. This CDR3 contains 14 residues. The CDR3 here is CASSVADGQGGYTF. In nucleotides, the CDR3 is TGTGCCAGCAGCGTAGCTGATGGACAGGGTGGCTACACCTTC. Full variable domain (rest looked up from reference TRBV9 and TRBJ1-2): DSGVTQTPKHLITATGQRVTLRCSPRSGDLSVYWYQQSLDQGLQFLIQYYNGEERAKGNILERFSAQQFPDLHSELNLSSLELGDSALYFCASSVADGQGGYTFGSGTRLTVV.

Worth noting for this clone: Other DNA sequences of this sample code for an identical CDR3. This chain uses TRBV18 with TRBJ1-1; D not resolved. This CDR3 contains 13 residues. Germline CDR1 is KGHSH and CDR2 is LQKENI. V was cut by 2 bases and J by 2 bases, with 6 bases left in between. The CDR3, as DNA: TGTGCCAGCTCACCAACAGTTAACACTGAAGCTTTCTTT. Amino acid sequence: CASSPTVNTEAFF.

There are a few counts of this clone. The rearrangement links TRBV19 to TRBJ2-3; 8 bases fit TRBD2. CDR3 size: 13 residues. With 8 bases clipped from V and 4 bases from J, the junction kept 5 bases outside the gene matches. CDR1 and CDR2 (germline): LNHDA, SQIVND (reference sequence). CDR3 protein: CASRGGNADTQYF. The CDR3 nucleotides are TGTGCCAGTCGGGGGGGCAACGCAGATACGCAGTATTTT. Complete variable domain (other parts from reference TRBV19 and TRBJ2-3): DGGITQSPKYLFRKEGQNVTLSCEQNLNHDAMYWYRQDPGQGLRLIYYSQIVNDFQKGDIAEGYSVSREKKESFPLTVTSAQKNPTAFYLCASRGGNADTQYFGPGTRLTVL.

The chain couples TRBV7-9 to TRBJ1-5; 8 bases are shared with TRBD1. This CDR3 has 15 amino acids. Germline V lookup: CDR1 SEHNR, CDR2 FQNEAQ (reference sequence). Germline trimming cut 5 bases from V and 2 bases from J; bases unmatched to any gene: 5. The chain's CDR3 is CASSLTGARNQPQHF. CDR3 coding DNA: TGTGCCAGCAGCCTGACAGGGGCCCGCAATCAGCCCCAGCATTTT.

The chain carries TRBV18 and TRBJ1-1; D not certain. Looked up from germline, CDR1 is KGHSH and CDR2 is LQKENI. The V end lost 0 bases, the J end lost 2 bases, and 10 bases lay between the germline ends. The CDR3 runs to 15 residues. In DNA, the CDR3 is TGTGCCAGCTCACCACCGTCTTCAGTCAACACTGAAGCTTTCTTT. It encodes CASSPPSSVNTEAFF.

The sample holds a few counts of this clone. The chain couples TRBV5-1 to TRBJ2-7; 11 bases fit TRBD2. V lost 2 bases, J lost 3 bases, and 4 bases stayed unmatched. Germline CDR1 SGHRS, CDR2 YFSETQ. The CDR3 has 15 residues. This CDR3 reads CASSFTSGGRYEQYF. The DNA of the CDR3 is TGCGCCAGCAGCTTTACTAGCGGGGGTCGCTACGAGCAGTACTTC.

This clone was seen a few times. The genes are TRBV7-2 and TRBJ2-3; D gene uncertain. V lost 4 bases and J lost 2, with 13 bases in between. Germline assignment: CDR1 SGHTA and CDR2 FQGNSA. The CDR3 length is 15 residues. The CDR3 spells CASSSDTLDTDTQYF. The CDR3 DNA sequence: TGTGCCAGCAGCTCCGACACGTTAGACACAGATACGCAGTATTTT.

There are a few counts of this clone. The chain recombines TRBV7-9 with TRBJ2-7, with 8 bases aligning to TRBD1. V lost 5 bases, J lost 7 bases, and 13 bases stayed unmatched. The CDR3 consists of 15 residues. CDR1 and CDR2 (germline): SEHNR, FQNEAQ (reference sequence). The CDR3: CASSIQGAGYDEQYF. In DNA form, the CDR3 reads TGTGCCAGCAGCATCCAGGGGGCTGGGTACGATGAGCAGTACTTC.

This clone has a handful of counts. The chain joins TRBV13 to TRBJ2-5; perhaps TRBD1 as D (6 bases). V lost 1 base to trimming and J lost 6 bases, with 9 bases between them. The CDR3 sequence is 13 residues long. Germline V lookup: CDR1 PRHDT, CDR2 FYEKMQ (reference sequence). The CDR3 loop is CASSLVQGQTQYF. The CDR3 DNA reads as TGTGCCAGCAGCTTAGTCCAGGGGCAGACCCAGTACTTC.

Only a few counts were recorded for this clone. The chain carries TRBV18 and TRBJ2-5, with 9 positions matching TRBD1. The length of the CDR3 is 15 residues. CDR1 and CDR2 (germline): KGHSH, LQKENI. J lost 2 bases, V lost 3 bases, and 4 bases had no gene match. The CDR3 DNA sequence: TGTGCCAGCTCACCGCGGACAGGGGCTCAAGAGACCCAGTACTTC. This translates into CASSPRTGAQETQYF.